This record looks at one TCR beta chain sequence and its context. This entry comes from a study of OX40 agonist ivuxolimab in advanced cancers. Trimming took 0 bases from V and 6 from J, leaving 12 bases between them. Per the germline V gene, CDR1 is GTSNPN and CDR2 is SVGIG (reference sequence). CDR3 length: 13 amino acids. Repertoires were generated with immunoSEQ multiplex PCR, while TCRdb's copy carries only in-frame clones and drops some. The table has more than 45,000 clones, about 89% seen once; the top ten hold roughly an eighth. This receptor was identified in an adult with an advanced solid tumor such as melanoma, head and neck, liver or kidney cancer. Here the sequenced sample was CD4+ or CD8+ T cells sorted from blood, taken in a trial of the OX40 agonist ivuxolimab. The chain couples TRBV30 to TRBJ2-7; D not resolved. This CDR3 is CAWSVGMSTEQYV. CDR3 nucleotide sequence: TGTGCCTGGAGTGTTGGCATGTCGACCGAGCAGTACGTC.